One T cell receptor (beta chain) is described in this entry. In the authors' workflow: Amplification of reference gene primers provided the estimated nucleated cell counts. Repertoires were generated with immunoSEQ multiplex PCR, while TCRdb's copy carries only in-frame clones and drops some. V and J calls and clone size come straight from that table; D and trimming were deduced from the DNA. Of a few hundred thousand clones in the sample, more than 75% are singletons; the top ten hold under 8.5%. This entry is derived from a study of blood T cell repertoires in COVID-19. Study as a whole: The samples span acute and convalescent COVID-19 from the United States, Italy and Spain. PBMCs, B-cell-depleted T cells, or T cells were the source of the cDNA or gDNA that made up the material.

The J segment lost 5 bases and the V segment lost 5 bases, leaving 9 bases of the junction unmatched. From germline, CDR1 is MDHEN and CDR2 SYDVKM. The CDR3 has 15 amino acids. Seattle patients were enrolled while actively infected and followed longitudinally. Sequencing was done on a sample of peripheral blood. The chain recombines TRBV28 with TRBJ2-1; 7 nucleotides match TRBD2. This sequence was found in a woman of 80 years or more with COVID-19, enrolled during active disease. The CDR3 nucleotides are TGTGCCAGCAGTGACGCCGGGACTACCCACAATGAGCAGTTCTTC. Protein product: CASSDAGTTHNEQFF.